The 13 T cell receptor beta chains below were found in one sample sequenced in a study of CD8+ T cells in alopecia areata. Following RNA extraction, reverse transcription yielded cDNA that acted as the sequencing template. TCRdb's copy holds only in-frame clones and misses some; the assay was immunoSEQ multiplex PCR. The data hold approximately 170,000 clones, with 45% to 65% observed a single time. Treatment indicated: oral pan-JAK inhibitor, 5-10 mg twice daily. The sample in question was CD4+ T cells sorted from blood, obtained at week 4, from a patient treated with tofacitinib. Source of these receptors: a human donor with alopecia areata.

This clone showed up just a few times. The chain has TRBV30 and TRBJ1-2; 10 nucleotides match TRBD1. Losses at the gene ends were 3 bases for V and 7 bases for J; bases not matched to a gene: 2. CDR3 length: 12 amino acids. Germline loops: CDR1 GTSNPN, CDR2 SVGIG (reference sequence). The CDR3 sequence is CAWRTGGTGYTF. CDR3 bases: TGTGCCTGGAGGACAGGGGGCACTGGCTACACCTTC.

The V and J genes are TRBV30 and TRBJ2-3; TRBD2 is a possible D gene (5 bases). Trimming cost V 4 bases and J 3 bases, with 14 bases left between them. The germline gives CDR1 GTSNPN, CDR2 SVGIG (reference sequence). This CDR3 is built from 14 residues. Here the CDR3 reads CAWIDPGRTDTQYF. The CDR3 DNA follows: TGTGCCTGGATCGATCCGGGAAGGACAGATACGCAGTATTTT.

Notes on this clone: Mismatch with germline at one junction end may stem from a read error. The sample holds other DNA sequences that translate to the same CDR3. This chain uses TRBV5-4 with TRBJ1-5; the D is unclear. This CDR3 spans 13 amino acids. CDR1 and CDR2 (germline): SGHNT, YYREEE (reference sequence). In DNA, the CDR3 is TGCGCCAGCAGCCAAGATCGGGGACAGCCCCAGCATTTT. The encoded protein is CASSQDRGQPQHF. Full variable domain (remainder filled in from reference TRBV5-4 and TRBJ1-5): ETGVTQSPTHLIKTRGQQVTLRCSSQSGHNTVSWYQQALGQGPQFIFQYYREEENGRGNFPPRFSGLQFPNYSSELNVNALELDDSALYLCASSQDRGQPQHFGDGTRLSIL.

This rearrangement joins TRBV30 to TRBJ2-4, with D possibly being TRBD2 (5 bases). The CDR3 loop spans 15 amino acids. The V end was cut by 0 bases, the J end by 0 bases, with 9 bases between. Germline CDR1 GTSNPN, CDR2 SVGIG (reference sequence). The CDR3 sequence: CAWSVNAGAKNIQYF. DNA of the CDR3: TGTGCCTGGAGTGTGAATGCGGGAGCCAAAAACATTCAGTACTTC. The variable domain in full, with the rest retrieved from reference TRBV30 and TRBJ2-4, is SQTIHQWPATLVQPVGSPLSLECTVEGTSNPNLYWYRQAAGRGLQLLFYSVGIGQISSEVPQNLSASRPQDRQFILSSKKLLLSDSGFYLCAWSVNAGAKNIQYFGAGTRLSVL.

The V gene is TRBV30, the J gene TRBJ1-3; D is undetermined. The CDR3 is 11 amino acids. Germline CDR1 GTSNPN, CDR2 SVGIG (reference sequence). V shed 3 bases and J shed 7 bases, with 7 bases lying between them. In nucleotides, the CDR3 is TGTGCCTGGAGAATGGCGAACACCATATATTTT. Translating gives CAWRMANTIYF. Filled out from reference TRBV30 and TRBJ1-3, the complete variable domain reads SQTIHQWPATLVQPVGSPLSLECTVEGTSNPNLYWYRQAAGRGLQLLFYSVGIGQISSEVPQNLSASRPQDRQFILSSKKLLLSDSGFYLCAWRMANTIYFGEGSWLTVV.

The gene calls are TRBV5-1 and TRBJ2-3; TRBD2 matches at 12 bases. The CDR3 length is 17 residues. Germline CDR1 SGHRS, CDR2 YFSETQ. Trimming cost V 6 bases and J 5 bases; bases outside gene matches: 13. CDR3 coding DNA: TGCGCCAGCACCCCTCTCCCTAGCGGGAGGGCAAGAGATACGCAGTATTTT. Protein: CASTPLPSGRARDTQYF. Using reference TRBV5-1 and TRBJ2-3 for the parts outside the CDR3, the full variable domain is KAGVTQTPRYLIKTRGQQVTLSCSPISGHRSVSWYQQTPGQGLQFLFEYFSETQRNKGNFPGRFSGRQFSNSRSEMNVSTLELGDSALYLCASTPLPSGRARDTQYFGPGTRLTVL.

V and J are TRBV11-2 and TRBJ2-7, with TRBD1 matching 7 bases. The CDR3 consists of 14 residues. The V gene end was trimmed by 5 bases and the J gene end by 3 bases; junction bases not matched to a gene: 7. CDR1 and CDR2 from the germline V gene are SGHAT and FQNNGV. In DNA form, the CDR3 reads TGTGCCAGCAGCCCCACGGGACAGTTCTACGAGCAGTACTTC. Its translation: CASSPTGQFYEQYF.

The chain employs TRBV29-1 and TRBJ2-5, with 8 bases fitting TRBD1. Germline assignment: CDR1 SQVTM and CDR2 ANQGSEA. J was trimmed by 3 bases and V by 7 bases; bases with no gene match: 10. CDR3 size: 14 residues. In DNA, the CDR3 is TGCAGCGCCGAGGGGGGACAGGAAGAAGAGACCCAGTACTTC. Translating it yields CSAEGGQEEETQYF. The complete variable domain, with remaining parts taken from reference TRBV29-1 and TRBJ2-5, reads SAVISQKPSRDICQRGTSLTIQCQVDSQVTMMFWYRQQPGQSLTLIATANQGSEATYESGFVIDKFPISRPNLTFSTLTVSNMSPEDSSIYLCSAEGGQEEETQYFGPGTRLLVL.

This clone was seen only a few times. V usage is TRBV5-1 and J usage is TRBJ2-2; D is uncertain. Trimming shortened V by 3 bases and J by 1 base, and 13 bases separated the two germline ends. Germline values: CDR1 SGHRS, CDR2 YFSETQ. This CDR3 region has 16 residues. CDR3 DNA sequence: TGCGCCAGCAGCTATAGACCGCTCGGGAACACCGGGGAGCTGTTTTTT. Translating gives CASSYRPLGNTGELFF.

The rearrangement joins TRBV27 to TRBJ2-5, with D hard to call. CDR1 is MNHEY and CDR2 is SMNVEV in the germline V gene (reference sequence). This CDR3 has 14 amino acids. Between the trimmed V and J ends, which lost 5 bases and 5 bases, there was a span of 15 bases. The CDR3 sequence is CASSPGRLRETQYF. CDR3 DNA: TGTGCCAGCAGTCCGGGTCGGCTACGGGAGACCCAGTACTTC.

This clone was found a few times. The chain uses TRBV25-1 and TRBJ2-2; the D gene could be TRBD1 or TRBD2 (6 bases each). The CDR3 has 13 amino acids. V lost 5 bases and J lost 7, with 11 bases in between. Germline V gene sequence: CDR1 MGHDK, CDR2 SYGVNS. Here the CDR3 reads CASSTGAYGELFF. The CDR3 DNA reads TGTGCCAGCAGTACGGGGGCCTACGGGGAGCTGTTTTTT.

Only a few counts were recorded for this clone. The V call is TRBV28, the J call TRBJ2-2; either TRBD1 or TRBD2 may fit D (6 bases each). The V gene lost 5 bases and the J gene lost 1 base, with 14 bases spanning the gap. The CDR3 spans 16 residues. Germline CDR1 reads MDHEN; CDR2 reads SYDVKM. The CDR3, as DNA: TGTGCCAGCAGTGACGCGGGACACATGAACACCGGGGAGCTGTTTTTT. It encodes CASSDAGHMNTGELFF.

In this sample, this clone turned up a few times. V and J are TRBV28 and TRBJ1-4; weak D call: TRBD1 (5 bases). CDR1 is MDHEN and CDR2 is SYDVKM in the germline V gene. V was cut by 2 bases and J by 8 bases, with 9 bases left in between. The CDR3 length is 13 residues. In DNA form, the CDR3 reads TGTGCCAGCAGTTTAGGCAGGGCCGAAAAACTGTTTTTT. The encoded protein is CASSLGRAEKLFF. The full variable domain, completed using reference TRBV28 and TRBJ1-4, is DVKVTQSSRYLVKRTGEKVFLECVQDMDHENMFWYRQDPGLGLRLIYFSYDVKMKEKGDIPEGYSVSREKKERFSLILESASTNQTSMYLCASSLGRAEKLFFGSGTQLSVL.